The T cell receptor (beta chain) described here comes from a study of PD-1 blockade in classical Hodgkin lymphoma. The germline V gene encodes CDR1 SGHAT and CDR2 FQNNGV. V was clipped by 5 bases and J by 0 bases; unmatched bases: 10. This CDR3 is 16 amino acids long. Each patient relapsed following autologous stem cell transplantation, and prior brentuximab vedotin exposure differed. Purified CD4+ T cells were obtained from thawed PBMCs through magnetic negative selection. This clone has only one observation. Its specificity is not known. Points from the study as a whole: Reported baseline diversity: healthy donors highest, relapsed/refractory patients lowest. A significant rise in TCR diversity by C4D1 was seen for CD4+ but not CD8+ cells. Possibly reflecting disease activity or prior therapy, repertoire differences have causes that remain undefined.

Produced via immunoSEQ multiplex PCR; TCRdb's table is partial and in-frame only. The data contain approximately 9,300 clones, about 70% of them seen just once; the ten biggest clones take up less than 4.5%. The chain is built from TRBV11-2 and TRBJ2-7, with 7 positions matching TRBD1. The material sequenced was CD4+ T cells from blood, taken at baseline. This clonotype was sampled from a human donor with classical Hodgkin lymphoma. CDR3 loop: CASSQRMYRGSYEQYF. CDR3 DNA: TGTGCCAGCAGCCAAAGGATGTACAGGGGCTCCTACGAGCAGTACTTC.